This TCR beta chain was captured by sequencing in a study of cytomegalovirus exposure and HLA in healthy donors. General study points: Later, an analysis found that common viral pathogens appeared to be linked with several of the most significant clusters.

Use of 60 Vbeta and 13 Jbeta primers characterized the PCR. Profiled with immunoSEQ multiplex PCR; TCRdb holds only in-frame clones, not every one. Of 110,000 to 150,000 clones in the sample, approximately 70% were seen once. In germline, CDR1 is SGHRS, CDR2 YFSETQ. J was trimmed by 0 bases and V by 4 bases; bases with no gene match: 5. There are 16 residues in the CDR3. A word on this clone: What it recognizes is unknown.

The sample consisted of PBMCs. The sequence came from a woman in her 30s in good health and CMV-seronegative. This chain connects TRBV5-1 to TRBJ2-2; 8 positions agree with TRBD1. The DNA of the CDR3 is TGCGCCAGCAGCCCTGGACAGGGACCGAACACCGGGGAGCTGTTTTTT. This translates into CASSPGQGPNTGELFF.